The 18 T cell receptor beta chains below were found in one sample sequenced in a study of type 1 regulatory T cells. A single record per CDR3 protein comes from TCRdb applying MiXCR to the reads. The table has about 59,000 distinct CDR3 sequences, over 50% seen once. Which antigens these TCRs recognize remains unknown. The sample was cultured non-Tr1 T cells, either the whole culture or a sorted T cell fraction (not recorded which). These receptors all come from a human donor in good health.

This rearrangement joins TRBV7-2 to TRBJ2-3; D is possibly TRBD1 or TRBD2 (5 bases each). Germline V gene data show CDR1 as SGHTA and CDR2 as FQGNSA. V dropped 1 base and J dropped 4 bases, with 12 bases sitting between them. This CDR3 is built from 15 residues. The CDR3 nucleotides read TGTACCAGCAGCTTAGGCAGAGTGGGGGCAGATACGCAGTATTTT. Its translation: CTSSLGRVGADTQYF.

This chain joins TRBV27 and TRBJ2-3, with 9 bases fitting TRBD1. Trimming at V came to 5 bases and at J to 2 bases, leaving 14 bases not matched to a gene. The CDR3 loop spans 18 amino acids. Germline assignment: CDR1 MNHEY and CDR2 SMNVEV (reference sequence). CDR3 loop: CASSTRTRDRENTDTQYF. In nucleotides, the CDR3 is TGTGCCAGCAGTACCCGTACCCGGGACAGGGAAAACACAGATACGCAGTATTTT.

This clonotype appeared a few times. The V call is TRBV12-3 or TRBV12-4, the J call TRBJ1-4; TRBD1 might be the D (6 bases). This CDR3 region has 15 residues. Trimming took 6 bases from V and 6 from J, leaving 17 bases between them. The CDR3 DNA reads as TGTGCCAGCAGACGGATCCGGGACAAAGATGAAAAACTGTTTTTT. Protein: CASRRIRDKDEKLFF.

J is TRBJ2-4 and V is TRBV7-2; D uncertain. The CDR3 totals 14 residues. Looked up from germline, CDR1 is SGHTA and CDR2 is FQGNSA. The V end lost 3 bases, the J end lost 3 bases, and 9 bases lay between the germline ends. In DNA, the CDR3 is TGTGCCAGCAGCTTGCGTGGGTTCAAAAACATTCAGTACTTC. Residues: CASSLRGFKNIQYF. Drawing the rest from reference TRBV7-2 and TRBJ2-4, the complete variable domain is GAGVSQSPSNKVTEKGKDVELRCDPISGHTALYWYRQSLGQGLEFLIYFQGNSAPDKSGLPSDRFSAERTGGSVSTLTIQRTQQEDSAVYLCASSLRGFKNIQYFGAGTRLSVL.

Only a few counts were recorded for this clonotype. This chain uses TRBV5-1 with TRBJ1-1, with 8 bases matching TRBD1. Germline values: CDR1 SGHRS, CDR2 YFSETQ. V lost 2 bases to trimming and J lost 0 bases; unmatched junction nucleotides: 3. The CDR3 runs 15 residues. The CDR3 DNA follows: TGCGCCAGCAGCTTTGGGGACAGGTTGAACACTGAAGCTTTCTTT. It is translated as CASSFGDRLNTEAFF.

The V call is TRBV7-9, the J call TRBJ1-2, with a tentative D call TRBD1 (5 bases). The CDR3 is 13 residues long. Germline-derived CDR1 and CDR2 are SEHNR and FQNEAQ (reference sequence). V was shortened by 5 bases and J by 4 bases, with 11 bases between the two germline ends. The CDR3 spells CASSPPGGYGYTF. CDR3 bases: TGTGCCAGCAGCCCCCCCGGGGGCTATGGCTACACCTTC. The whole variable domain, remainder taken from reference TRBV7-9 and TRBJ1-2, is DTGVSQNPRHKITKRGQNVTFRCDPISEHNRLYWYRQTLGQGPEFLTYFQNEAQLEKSRLLSDRFSAERPKGSFSTLEIQRTEQGDSAMYLCASSPPGGYGYTFGSGTRLTVV.

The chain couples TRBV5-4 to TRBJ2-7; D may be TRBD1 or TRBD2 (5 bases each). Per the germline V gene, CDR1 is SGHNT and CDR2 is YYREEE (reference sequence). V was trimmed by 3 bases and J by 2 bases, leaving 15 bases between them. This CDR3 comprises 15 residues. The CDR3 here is CASSSSGTVAYEQYF. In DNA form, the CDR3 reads TGTGCCAGCAGCTCCTCTGGGACGGTGGCCTACGAGCAGTACTTC.

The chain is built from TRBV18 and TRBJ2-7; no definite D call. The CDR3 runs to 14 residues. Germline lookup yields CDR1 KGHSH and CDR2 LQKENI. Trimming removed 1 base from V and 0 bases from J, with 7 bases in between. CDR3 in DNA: TGTGCCAGCTCACCACGGGCCGCCTCCTACGAGCAGTACTTC. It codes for CASSPRAASYEQYF. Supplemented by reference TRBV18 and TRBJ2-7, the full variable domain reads NAGVMQNPRHLVRRRGQEARLRCSPMKGHSHVYWYRQLPEEGLKFMVYLQKENIIDESGMPKERFSAEFPKEGPSILRIQQVVRGDSAAYFCASSPRAASYEQYFGPGTRLTVT.

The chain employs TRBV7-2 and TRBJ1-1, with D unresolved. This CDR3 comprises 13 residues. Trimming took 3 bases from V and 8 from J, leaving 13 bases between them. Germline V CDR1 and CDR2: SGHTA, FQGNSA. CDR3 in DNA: TGTGCCAGCAGCTTCCTGGTCATAAGCGAAGCTTTCTTT. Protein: CASSFLVISEAFF. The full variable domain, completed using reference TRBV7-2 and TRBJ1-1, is GAGVSQSPSNKVTEKGKDVELRCDPISGHTALYWYRQSLGQGLEFLIYFQGNSAPDKSGLPSDRFSAERTGGSVSTLTIQRTQQEDSAVYLCASSFLVISEAFFGQGTRLTVV.

This chain's CDR3 is CASNLSGSRPSTQYF. CDR3 nucleotides: TGTGCCAGCAACCTTAGCGGGAGCCGCCCTAGTACGCAGTATTTT. The J gene is TRBJ2-3, the V gene TRBV12-3 or TRBV12-4; 9 bases align to TRBD2. CDR3 size: 15 residues. V lost 7 bases, J lost 8 bases, and 13 bases stayed unmatched.

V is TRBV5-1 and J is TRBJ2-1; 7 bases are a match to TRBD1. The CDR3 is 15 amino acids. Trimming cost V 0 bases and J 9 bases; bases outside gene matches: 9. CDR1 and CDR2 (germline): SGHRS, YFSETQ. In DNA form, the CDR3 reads TGCGCCAGCAGCTTGGACGTGGGGACAGTAGCTGAGCAGTTCTTC. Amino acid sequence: CASSLDVGTVAEQFF.

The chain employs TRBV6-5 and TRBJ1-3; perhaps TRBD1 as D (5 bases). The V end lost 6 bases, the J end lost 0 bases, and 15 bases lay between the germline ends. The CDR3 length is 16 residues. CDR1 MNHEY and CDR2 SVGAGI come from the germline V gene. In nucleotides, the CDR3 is TGTGCCAGCAGCCACGGAGGGGCTGTCTCTGGAAACACCATATATTTT. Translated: CASSHGGAVSGNTIYF.

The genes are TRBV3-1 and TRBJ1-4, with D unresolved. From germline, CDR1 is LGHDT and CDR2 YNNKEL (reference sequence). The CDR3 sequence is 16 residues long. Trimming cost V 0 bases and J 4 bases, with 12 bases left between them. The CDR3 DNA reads TGTGCCAGCAGCCAAGATCGCGTAGGGAGTAATGAAAAACTGTTTTTT. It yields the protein CASSQDRVGSNEKLFF.

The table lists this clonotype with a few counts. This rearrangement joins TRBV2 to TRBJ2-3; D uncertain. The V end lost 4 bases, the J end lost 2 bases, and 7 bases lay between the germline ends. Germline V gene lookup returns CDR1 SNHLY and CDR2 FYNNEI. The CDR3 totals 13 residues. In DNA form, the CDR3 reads TGTGCCAGCAGTGGCGACAACACAGATACGCAGTATTTT. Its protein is CASSGDNTDTQYF. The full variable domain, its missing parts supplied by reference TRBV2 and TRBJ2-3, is EPEVTQTPSHQVTQMGQEVILRCVPISNHLYFYWYRQILGQKVEFLVSFYNNEISEKSEIFDDQFSVERPDGSNFTLKIRSTKLEDSAMYFCASSGDNTDTQYFGPGTRLTVL.

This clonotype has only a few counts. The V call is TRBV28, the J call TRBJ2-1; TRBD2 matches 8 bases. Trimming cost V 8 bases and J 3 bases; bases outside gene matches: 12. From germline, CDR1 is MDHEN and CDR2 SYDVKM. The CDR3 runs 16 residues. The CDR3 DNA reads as TGTGCCAGCCGATCAGCGGGAGTCCTTTACTACAATGAGCAGTTCTTC. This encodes CASRSAGVLYYNEQFF. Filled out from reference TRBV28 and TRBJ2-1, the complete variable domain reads DVKVTQSSRYLVKRTGEKVFLECVQDMDHENMFWYRQDPGLGLRLIYFSYDVKMKEKGDIPEGYSVSREKKERFSLILESASTNQTSMYLCASRSAGVLYYNEQFFGPGTRLTVL.

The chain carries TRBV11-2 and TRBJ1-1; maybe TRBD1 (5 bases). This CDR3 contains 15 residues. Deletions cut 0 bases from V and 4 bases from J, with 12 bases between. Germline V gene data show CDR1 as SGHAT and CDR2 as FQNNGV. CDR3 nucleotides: TGTGCCAGCAGCTTAGATTCCGGGGGTTCCACTGAAGCTTTCTTT. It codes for CASSLDSGGSTEAFF.

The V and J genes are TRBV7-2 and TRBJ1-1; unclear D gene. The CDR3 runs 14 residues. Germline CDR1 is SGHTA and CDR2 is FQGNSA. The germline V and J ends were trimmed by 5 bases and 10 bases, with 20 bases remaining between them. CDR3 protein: CASSRVEEPSRAFF. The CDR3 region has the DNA TGTGCCAGCAGCCGGGTGGAGGAACCTAGTCGAGCTTTCTTT.

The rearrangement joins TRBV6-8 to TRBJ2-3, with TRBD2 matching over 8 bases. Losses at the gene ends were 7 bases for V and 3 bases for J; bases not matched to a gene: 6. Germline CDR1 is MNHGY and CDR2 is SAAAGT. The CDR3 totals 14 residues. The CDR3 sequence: CASTQRGKTDTQYF. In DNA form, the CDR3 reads TGTGCCAGCACCCAGCGGGGGAAAACAGATACGCAGTATTTT.